This T cell receptor (beta chain) was sequenced during a study of blood T cell repertoires in COVID-19. Study summary: The samples span acute and convalescent COVID-19 from the United States, Italy and Spain. PBMCs, B-cell-depleted T cells, or T cells provided the cDNA or gDNA that made up the material.

Trimming removed 5 bases at V and 2 bases at J, with 12 bases between. Germline assignment: CDR1 SGHTA and CDR2 FQGTGA. CDR3 length: 14 amino acids. Per the study methods: Quantification of nucleated cells was approximated via reference gene primer amplification. This table comes from immunoSEQ multiplex PCR, and its TCRdb copy is limited to in-frame clones, with some not included. Clone size and the V and J calls come from that table; the DNA yielded D and trimming. Here the sample spans about 220,000 clones, roughly 84% being singletons. The chain carries TRBV7-3 and TRBJ1-1; D possibly corresponds to TRBD1 (5 bases). The sample comprised peripheral blood. This receptor was obtained from a woman over 75 with acute or convalescent COVID-19. Here the CDR3 reads CASSLDSFNTEAFF. Here the CDR3 DNA reads TGTGCCAGCAGCCTCGACAGCTTTAACACTGAAGCTTTCTTT.